This T cell receptor (beta chain) was obtained from a study of T cell repertoires in cytomegalovirus infection. This CDR3 spans 14 amino acids. CDR1 and CDR2 from the germline V gene are DFQATT and SNEGSKA (reference sequence). Trimming at V came to 0 bases and at J to 2 bases, leaving 4 bases not matched to a gene. TCRdb redid the calling of the reads with MiXCR, one entry per CDR3 protein. The data hold nearly 550,000 distinct CDR3 sequences, with about 17% observed a single time. This sequence originates from a human donor in good health (CMV status not recorded). Some clones in this sample may be carry-over from other donors' samples. Sequenced sample: CD8+ T cells from PBMCs. This chain links TRBV20-1 with TRBJ2-7; TRBD1 aligns across 7 bases. CDR3 region: CSAREDREAYEQYF. CDR3 DNA: TGCAGTGCTAGAGAAGACAGGGAAGCCTACGAGCAGTACTTC.